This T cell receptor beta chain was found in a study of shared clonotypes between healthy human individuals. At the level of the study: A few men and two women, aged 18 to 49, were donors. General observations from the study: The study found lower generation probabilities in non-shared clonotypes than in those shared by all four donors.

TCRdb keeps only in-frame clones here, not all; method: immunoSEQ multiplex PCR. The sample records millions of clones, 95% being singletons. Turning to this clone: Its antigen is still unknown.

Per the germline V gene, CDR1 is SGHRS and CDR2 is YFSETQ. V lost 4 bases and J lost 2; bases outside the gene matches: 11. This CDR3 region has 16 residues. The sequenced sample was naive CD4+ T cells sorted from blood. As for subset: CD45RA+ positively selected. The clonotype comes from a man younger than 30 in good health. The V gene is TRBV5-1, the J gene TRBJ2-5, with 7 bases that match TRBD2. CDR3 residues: CASSPGREVIQETQYF. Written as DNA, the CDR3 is TGCGCCAGCAGCCCTGGGAGGGAGGTGATACAAGAGACCCAGTACTTC.